The T cell receptor (beta chain) under discussion was sequenced for a study of cytomegalovirus exposure and HLA in healthy donors. For the study at large: The 100 to 150 validation repertoires and the approximately 700 first-cohort repertoires shared a platform, a later analysis reported.

TCRdb's table, derived via immunoSEQ multiplex PCR, lists solely in-frame clones and lacks some. The sample shows roughly 75,000 clones, approximately 95% of them seen only once. V lost 5 bases, J lost 13 bases, and 12 bases lay in between. Germline CDR1 LNHDA, CDR2 SQIVND (reference sequence). The CDR3 is 12 amino acids. The sequence derives from a woman under 30 in good health and CMV-seronegative. Sequences were obtained from PBMCs. The rearrangement joins TRBV19 to TRBJ1-6, with D uncertain. This CDR3 reads CASSLRESPLHF. As DNA, the CDR3 is TGTGCCAGTAGTCTTCGGGAATCTCCCCTCCACTTT.